This T cell receptor (beta chain) derives from a study of CD8 T cells in Susac syndrome. Random hexamers served to reverse transcribe roughly 0.45 to 1 ug RNA. By means of immunoSEQ multiplex PCR, TCR beta CDR3 spanning 54 Vbeta and 13 Jbeta underwent amplification. TCRdb re-called the immunoSEQ multiplex PCR reads through MiXCR, storing one row per CDR3 protein. The table has 100,000 to 150,000 distinct CDR3 sequences, more than 90% seen once. V gave up 4 bases and J gave up 2 bases; unmatched junction bases: 5. There are 14 residues in the CDR3. Germline CDR1 reads SQVTM; CDR2 reads ANQGSEA. The TCR comes from a human donor in good health. What was sequenced was CD4+ T cells from PBMCs. This chain uses TRBV29-1 with TRBJ2-1; 7 bases line up with TRBD2. In DNA form, the CDR3 reads TGCAGCGTTGTTCGGGACTATACCTACAATGAGCAGTTCTTC. It encodes CSVVRDYTYNEQFF.